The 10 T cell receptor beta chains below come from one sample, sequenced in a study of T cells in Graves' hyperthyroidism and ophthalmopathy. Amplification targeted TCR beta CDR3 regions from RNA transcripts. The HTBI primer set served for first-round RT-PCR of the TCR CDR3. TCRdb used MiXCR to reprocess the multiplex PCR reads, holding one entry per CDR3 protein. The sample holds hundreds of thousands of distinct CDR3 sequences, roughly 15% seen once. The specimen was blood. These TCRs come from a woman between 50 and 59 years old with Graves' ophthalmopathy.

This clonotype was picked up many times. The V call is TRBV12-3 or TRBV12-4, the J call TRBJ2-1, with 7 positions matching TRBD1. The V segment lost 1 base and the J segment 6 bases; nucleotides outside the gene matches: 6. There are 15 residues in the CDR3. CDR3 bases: TGTGCCAGCAGTTTAGGGACAGGTAGTTTCAATGAGCAGTTCTTC. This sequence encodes CASSLGTGSFNEQFF.

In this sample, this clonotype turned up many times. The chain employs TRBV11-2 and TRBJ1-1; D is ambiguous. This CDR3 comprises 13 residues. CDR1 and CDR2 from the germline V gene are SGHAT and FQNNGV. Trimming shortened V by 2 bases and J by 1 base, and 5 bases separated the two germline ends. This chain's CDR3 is CASSLRANTEAFF. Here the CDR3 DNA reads TGTGCCAGCAGCTTAAGGGCGAACACTGAAGCTTTCTTT.

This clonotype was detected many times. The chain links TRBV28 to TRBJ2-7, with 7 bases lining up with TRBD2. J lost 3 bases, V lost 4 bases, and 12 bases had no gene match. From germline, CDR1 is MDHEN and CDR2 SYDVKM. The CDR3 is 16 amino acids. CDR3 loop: CASSSPAGGSLYEQYF. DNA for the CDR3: TGTGCCAGCAGTTCTCCCGCCGGCGGGAGTCTCTACGAGCAGTACTTC. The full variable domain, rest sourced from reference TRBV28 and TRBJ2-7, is DVKVTQSSRYLVKRTGEKVFLECVQDMDHENMFWYRQDPGLGLRLIYFSYDVKMKEKGDIPEGYSVSREKKERFSLILESASTNQTSMYLCASSSPAGGSLYEQYFGPGTRLTVT.

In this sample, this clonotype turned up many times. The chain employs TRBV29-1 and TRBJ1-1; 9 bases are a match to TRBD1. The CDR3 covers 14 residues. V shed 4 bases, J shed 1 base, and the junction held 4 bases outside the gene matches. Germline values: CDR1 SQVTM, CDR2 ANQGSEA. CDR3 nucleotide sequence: TGCAGCGTTGCTCGGGACAGGGCGAACACTGAAGCTTTCTTT. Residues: CSVARDRANTEAFF.

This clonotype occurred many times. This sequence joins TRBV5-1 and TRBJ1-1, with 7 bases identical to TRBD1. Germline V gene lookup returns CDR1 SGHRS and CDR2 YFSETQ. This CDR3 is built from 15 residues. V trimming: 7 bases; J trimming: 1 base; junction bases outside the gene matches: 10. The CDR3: CASGLLGTANTEAFF. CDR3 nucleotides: TGCGCCAGCGGCCTTTTGGGGACAGCGAACACTGAAGCTTTCTTT.

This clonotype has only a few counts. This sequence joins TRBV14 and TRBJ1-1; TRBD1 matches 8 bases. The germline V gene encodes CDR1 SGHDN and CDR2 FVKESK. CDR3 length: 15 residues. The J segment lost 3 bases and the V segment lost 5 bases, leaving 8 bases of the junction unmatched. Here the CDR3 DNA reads TGTGCCAGCAGCGGCCGACAGGGGACCGACACTGAAGCTTTCTTT. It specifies CASSGRQGTDTEAFF. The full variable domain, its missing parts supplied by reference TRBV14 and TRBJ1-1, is EAGVTQFPSHSVIEKGQTVTLRCDPISGHDNLYWYRRVMGKEIKFLLHFVKESKQDESGMPNNRFLAERTGGTYSTLKVQPAELEDSGVYFCASSGRQGTDTEAFFGQGTRLTVV.

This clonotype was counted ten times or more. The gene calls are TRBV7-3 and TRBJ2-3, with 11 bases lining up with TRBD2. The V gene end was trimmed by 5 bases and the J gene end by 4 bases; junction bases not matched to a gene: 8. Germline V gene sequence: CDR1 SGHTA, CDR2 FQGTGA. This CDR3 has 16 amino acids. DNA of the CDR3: TGTGCCAGCAGCCCGGATAGCGGGAGGGTTTCAGATACGCAGTATTTT. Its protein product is CASSPDSGRVSDTQYF.

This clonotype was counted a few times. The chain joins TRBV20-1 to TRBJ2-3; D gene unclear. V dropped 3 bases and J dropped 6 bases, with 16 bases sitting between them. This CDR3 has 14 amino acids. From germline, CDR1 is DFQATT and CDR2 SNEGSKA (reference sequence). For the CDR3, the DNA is TGCAGTGCTAGTACCGGCGATCTAACGGATACGCAGTATTTT. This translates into CSASTGDLTDTQYF.

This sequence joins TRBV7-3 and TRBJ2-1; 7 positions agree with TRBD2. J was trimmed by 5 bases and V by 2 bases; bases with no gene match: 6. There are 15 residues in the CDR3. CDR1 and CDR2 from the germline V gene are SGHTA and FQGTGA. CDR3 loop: CASSLRASGDNEQFF. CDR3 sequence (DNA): TGTGCCAGCAGCTTACGGGCTAGCGGAGACAATGAGCAGTTCTTC.

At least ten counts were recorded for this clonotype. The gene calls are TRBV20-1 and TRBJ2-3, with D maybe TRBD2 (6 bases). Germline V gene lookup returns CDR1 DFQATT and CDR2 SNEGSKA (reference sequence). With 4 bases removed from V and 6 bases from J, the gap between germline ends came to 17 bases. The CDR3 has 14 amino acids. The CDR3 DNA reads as TGCAGTGCTATCCTCGGGAGTAGCGTGGATACGCAGTATTTT. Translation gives CSAILGSSVDTQYF.